Sequencing of this T cell receptor (beta chain) was carried out in a study of T cell responses to AZD1222 COVID-19 vaccine. Findings and limits, study-wide: Donors, mostly white British, included more females; clonal diversity was possibly underestimated.

Clones were read by immunoSEQ multiplex PCR, and TCRdb kept only the in-frame ones, dropping some. In the table there are 100,000 to 150,000 clones, roughly 88% of which are singletons. On this clone: Its antigen is unknown.

The sequence was obtained from an adult in good health. The input for sequencing was peripheral blood, taken on day 0 of MenACWY control vaccination.

CDR3 protein: CASSPYGTSGSYEQYF. The CDR3 DNA sequence: TGTGCCAGCAGCCCGTACGGGACTAGCGGCTCCTACGAGCAGTACTTC. V usage is TRBV7-6 and J usage is TRBJ2-7, with 11 nucleotides matching TRBD2. Trimming took 5 bases from V and 0 from J; bases not matched to a gene: 6. Germline CDR1 SGHVS, CDR2 FNYEAQ. The CDR3 runs to 16 residues.